These 26 T cell receptor beta chains came from one sample sequenced in a study of B cell selection in AIRE deficiency. Regulatory T cells were sorted as CD4+CD25hiCD127low/negative cells. TCRdb's copy holds only in-frame clones and misses some; the assay was immunoSEQ multiplex PCR. The table records approximately 18,000 clones, about 92% of them present only once. Sequencing was performed on CD4+CD25+ Tregs sorted from PBMCs. These receptors all come from a human donor in good health.

This chain uses TRBV2 with TRBJ2-2; D gene ambiguous. Germline loops: CDR1 SNHLY, CDR2 FYNNEI. The V gene lost 4 bases and the J gene lost 7 bases, with 4 bases spanning the gap. This CDR3 spans 11 amino acids. CDR3 bases: TGTGCCAGCAGTGTGCGCGGGGAGCTGTTTTTT. Amino acids: CASSVRGELFF.

The rearrangement links TRBV11-2 to TRBJ2-7, with 7 positions matching TRBD2. Losses at the gene ends were 3 bases for V and 2 bases for J; bases not matched to a gene: 10. This CDR3 has 16 residues. The germline CDR1 and CDR2 sequences are SGHAT and FQNNGV. The CDR3 sequence: CASSFNFAGATYEQYF. The CDR3 nucleotides are TGTGCCAGCAGCTTCAACTTCGCGGGAGCCACCTACGAGCAGTACTTC.

This chain connects TRBV6-6 to TRBJ1-5; D is unclear. CDR1 MNHNY and CDR2 SVGAGI come from the germline V gene (reference sequence). CDR3 size: 13 residues. Trimming shortened V by 1 base and J by 6 bases, and 7 bases separated the two germline ends. The CDR3 DNA sequence: TGTGCCAGCAGTTACTGGGAGGGTCAGCCCCAGCATTTT. It yields the protein CASSYWEGQPQHF.

This clone was seen only a few times. This sequence joins TRBV27 and TRBJ1-2, with D perhaps matching TRBD1 (5 bases). CDR1 and CDR2 from the germline V gene are MNHEY and SMNVEV (reference sequence). V lost 5 bases, J lost 4 bases, and 14 bases lay in between. CDR3 length: 14 residues. CDR3: CASSPGQNVYGYTF. The CDR3 DNA reads TGTGCCAGCAGTCCAGGACAAAATGTCTATGGCTACACCTTC.

The chain uses TRBV7-9 and TRBJ2-2, with 8 bases identical to TRBD1. CDR3 size: 18 residues. V dropped 4 bases and J dropped 5; count of bases not matched to a gene: 15. Per the germline V gene, CDR1 is SEHNR and CDR2 is FQNEAQ (reference sequence). Here the CDR3 reads CASSSLTKQGVKTGELFF. The CDR3 DNA reads TGTGCCAGCAGCTCACTGACAAAACAGGGGGTGAAGACCGGGGAGCTGTTTTTT.

This chain connects TRBV5-6 to TRBJ2-2; D unclear. This CDR3 has 13 amino acids. The germline V and J ends were trimmed by 3 bases and 3 bases, with 6 bases remaining between them. The germline CDR1 and CDR2 sequences are SGHDT and YYEEEE. CDR3 nucleotides: TGTGCCAGCAGCTACGTCTACACCGGGGAGCTGTTTTTT. Translating gives CASSYVYTGELFF.

The chain employs TRBV9 and TRBJ2-1, with 8 positions matching TRBD2. V trimming: 0 bases; J trimming: 0 bases; junction bases outside the gene matches: 5. The CDR3 is 17 residues long. Germline CDR1 SGDLS, CDR2 YYNGEE. The CDR3 spells CASSVGGSGASYNEQFF. As DNA, the CDR3 is TGTGCCAGCAGCGTAGGAGGTAGCGGGGCCTCCTACAATGAGCAGTTCTTC.

The J gene is TRBJ2-1, the V gene TRBV11-3; TRBD2 matches 9 bases. The CDR3 is made up of 15 amino acids. V was clipped by 5 bases and J by 3 bases; unmatched bases: 5. CDR1 SGHNT and CDR2 YENEEA come from the germline V gene. CDR3 sequence: CASSRGTSFYNEQFF. CDR3 DNA: TGTGCCAGCAGCCGTGGGACTAGCTTCTACAATGAGCAGTTCTTC.

The genes are TRBV11-2 and TRBJ2-7; no definite D call. V was clipped by 6 bases and J by 5 bases, with 14 bases between them. This CDR3 spans 13 amino acids. Germline values: CDR1 SGHAT, CDR2 FQNNGV. CDR3 sequence reads: CASRRGRLDEQYF. The CDR3 nucleotides read TGTGCCAGCAGGAGAGGACGGCTTGACGAGCAGTACTTC.

This clone occurred a few times. This sequence joins TRBV7-9 and TRBJ2-6, with D perhaps TRBD1 (6 bases). The germline V and J ends were trimmed by 6 bases and 4 bases, with 16 bases remaining between them. The CDR3 consists of 16 residues. Germline assignment: CDR1 SEHNR and CDR2 FQNEAQ (reference sequence). CDR3: CASRFEMGAGANVLTF. In nucleotides, the CDR3 is TGTGCCAGCAGATTCGAAATGGGGGCCGGGGCCAACGTCCTGACTTTC. Full variable domain (remainder filled in from reference TRBV7-9 and TRBJ2-6): DTGVSQNPRHKITKRGQNVTFRCDPISEHNRLYWYRQTLGQGPEFLTYFQNEAQLEKSRLLSDRFSAERPKGSFSTLEIQRTEQGDSAMYLCASRFEMGAGANVLTFGAGSRLTVL.

J is TRBJ1-2 and V is TRBV7-2, with TRBD1 matching over 11 bases. Germline CDR1 reads SGHTA; CDR2 reads FQGNSA. The CDR3 is made up of 13 amino acids. V gave up 2 bases and J gave up 13 bases; unmatched junction bases: 6. In DNA form, the CDR3 reads TGTGCCAGCAGCTTACCCCCGGACAGGGGGCCCACCTTC. Its translation: CASSLPPDRGPTF.

The rearrangement links TRBV18 to TRBJ2-5, with D unclear. The CDR3 is 15 amino acids. V was pared by 4 bases and J by 0 bases, with 12 bases between. Germline CDR1 KGHSH, CDR2 LQKENI. The CDR3 here is CASSRVTGHQETQYF. Here the CDR3 DNA reads TGTGCCAGCTCACGTGTCACCGGGCACCAAGAGACCCAGTACTTC.

This clone was seen just once. The rearrangement links TRBV7-3 to TRBJ2-1, with D perhaps TRBD1 or TRBD2 (6 bases each). Trimming took off 5 bases at V and 4 bases at J, with 15 bases between the two ends. Germline V CDR1 and CDR2: SGHTA, FQGTGA. This CDR3 has 15 amino acids. CDR3 DNA: TGTGCCAGCAGCGGGGGGCCTAGCACTTACAATGAGCAGTTCTTC. Translated, it gives CASSGGPSTYNEQFF.

The CDR3 DNA is TGTGCCAGCAGCTTAGCAGGGTTGGGGGCCAACGTCCTGACTTTC. It codes for CASSLAGLGANVLTF. The gene calls are TRBV7-9 and TRBJ2-6; D is unresolved. This CDR3 has 15 residues. Germline V gene lookup returns CDR1 SEHNR and CDR2 FQNEAQ (reference sequence). Trimming took 0 bases from V and 4 from J, leaving 7 bases between them.

This clone was counted once. The chain couples TRBV11-1 to TRBJ2-7; D is unclear. The V and J ends lost 1 base and 4 bases respectively, with 14 bases between them. Germline assignment: CDR1 SGHAT and CDR2 FQDESV (reference sequence). This CDR3 contains 15 residues. In DNA, the CDR3 is TGTGCCAGCAGCTTAGTCGGCCAGGCTGCTTACGAGCAGTACTTC. Encoded protein: CASSLVGQAAYEQYF.

This clone was detected only once. The gene calls are TRBV29-1 and TRBJ2-7, with 14 bases fitting TRBD2. The CDR3 runs to 13 residues. The trim removed 5 bases at V and 6 bases at J, leaving 3 bases unmatched. Germline V CDR1 and CDR2: SQVTM, ANQGSEA. CDR3 nucleotide sequence: TGCAGCGTTCGACTAGCGGGAGGGTTCGAGCAGTACTTC. Amino acids: CSVRLAGGFEQYF.

This clone came up once. The V call is TRBV6-5, the J call TRBJ2-7, with D unclear. Looked up from germline, CDR1 is MNHEY and CDR2 is SVGAGI. Deletions cut 2 bases from V and 0 bases from J, with 11 bases between. This CDR3 is 15 amino acids long. Here the CDR3 reads CASSYPDMVSYEQYF. The CDR3 DNA reads as TGTGCCAGCAGTTACCCCGACATGGTCTCCTACGAGCAGTACTTC.

Turning to this clone: The germline gene is not matched at one end of the junction; a read error may be the cause. This rearrangement joins TRBV15 to TRBJ2-3, with TRBD2 as a possible D gene (6 bases). CDR3 length: 13 residues. CDR1 and CDR2 from the germline V gene are LNHNV and YYDKDF (reference sequence). This CDR3 reads CATSRVGLAEPEF. CDR3 sequence (DNA): TGTGCCACCAGCAGAGTTGGGTTAGCGGAGCCCGAATTT.

V usage is TRBV7-9 and J usage is TRBJ1-1; D not certain. The length of the CDR3 is 12 residues. Trimming removed 3 bases at V and 7 bases at J, with 9 bases between. CDR1 is SEHNR, CDR2 FQNEAQ, per germline (reference sequence). CDR3 nucleotide sequence: TGTGCCAGCAGCTTGTTGGCAGGTGAAGCTTTCTTT. It encodes CASSLLAGEAFF.

The chain links TRBV5-4 to TRBJ2-7; D possibly corresponds to TRBD1 (6 bases). The CDR3 has 15 amino acids. V was shortened by 2 bases and J by 3 bases, with 15 bases between the two germline ends. Germline V gives CDR1 SGHNT, CDR2 YYREEE (reference sequence). CDR3 region: CASSFNRVGGYEQYF. In DNA form, the CDR3 reads TGTGCCAGCAGCTTCAACAGGGTAGGCGGCTACGAGCAGTACTTC.

The V gene is TRBV7-9, the J gene TRBJ1-3; unclear D gene. The CDR3 contains 11 residues. Trimming took 3 bases from V and 8 from J, leaving 5 bases between them. Germline CDR1 SEHNR, CDR2 FQNEAQ (reference sequence). In DNA, the CDR3 is TGTGCCAGCAGCTTTGTCGACACCATATATTTT. Encoded protein: CASSFVDTIYF.

This chain connects TRBV27 to TRBJ2-5, with unresolved D. Germline CDR1 reads MNHEY; CDR2 reads SMNVEV (reference sequence). This CDR3 contains 13 residues. The germline V and J ends were trimmed by 5 bases and 4 bases, with 11 bases remaining between them. The CDR3 DNA follows: TGTGCCAGCAGTCCCAGAGTCGGAGAGACCCAGTACTTC. Translation: CASSPRVGETQYF.

The chain combines TRBV18 with TRBJ1-1, with 8 bases aligning to TRBD1. V lost 4 bases to trimming and J lost 8 bases; unmatched junction nucleotides: 12. In germline, CDR1 is KGHSH, CDR2 LQKENI. The CDR3 consists of 15 residues. The CDR3 is CASSLGTGRPMEAFF. CDR3 sequence (DNA): TGTGCCAGCTCACTAGGGACAGGTCGACCCATGGAAGCTTTCTTT.

The chain uses TRBV7-9 and TRBJ2-3, with 9 nucleotides matching TRBD2. J was trimmed by 4 bases and V by 3 bases; bases with no gene match: 8. CDR1 is SEHNR, CDR2 FQNEAQ, per germline (reference sequence). The CDR3 is made up of 16 amino acids. The chain's CDR3 is CASSFVAGVSADTQYF. The CDR3 DNA reads as TGTGCCAGCAGCTTTGTAGCGGGAGTCTCAGCAGATACGCAGTATTTT. Based on the CDR3 plus reference TRBV7-9 and TRBJ2-3, the full variable domain is DTGVSQNPRHKITKRGQNVTFRCDPISEHNRLYWYRQTLGQGPEFLTYFQNEAQLEKSRLLSDRFSAERPKGSFSTLEIQRTEQGDSAMYLCASSFVAGVSADTQYFGPGTRLTVL.

The chain couples TRBV4-3 to TRBJ1-5; no firm D call. Looked up from germline, CDR1 is LGHNA and CDR2 is YSLEER. The V and J ends lost 0 bases and 5 bases respectively, with 8 bases between them. This CDR3 spans 14 amino acids. CDR3 nucleotide sequence: TGCGCCAGCAGCCAAGATGGTGGCTATCAGCCCCAGCATTTT. Encoded protein: CASSQDGGYQPQHF.

The rearrangement uses TRBV2 and TRBJ1-2; D might be TRBD1 (6 bases). This CDR3 contains 14 residues. The germline gives CDR1 SNHLY, CDR2 FYNNEI. Trimming cost V 6 bases and J 8 bases, with 19 bases left between them. Here the CDR3 DNA reads TGTGCCAGCAGCGCCATTTGGACAGATCGAGGCTACACCTTC. Translation gives CASSAIWTDRGYTF.